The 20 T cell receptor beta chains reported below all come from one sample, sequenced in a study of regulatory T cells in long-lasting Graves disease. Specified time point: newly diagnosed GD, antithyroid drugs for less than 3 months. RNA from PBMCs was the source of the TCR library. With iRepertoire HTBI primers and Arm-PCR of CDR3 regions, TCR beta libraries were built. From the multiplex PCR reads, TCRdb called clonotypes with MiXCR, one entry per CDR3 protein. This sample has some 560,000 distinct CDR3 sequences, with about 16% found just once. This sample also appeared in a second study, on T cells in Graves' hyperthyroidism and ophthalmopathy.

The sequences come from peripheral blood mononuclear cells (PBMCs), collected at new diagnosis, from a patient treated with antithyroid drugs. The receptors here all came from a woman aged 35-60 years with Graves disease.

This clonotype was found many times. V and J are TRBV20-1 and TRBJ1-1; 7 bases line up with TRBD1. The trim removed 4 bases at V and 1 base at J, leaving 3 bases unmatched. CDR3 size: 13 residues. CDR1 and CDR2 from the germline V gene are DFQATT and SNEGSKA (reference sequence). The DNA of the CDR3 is TGCAGTGCTACCTCAGGGGGGAACACTGAAGCTTTCTTT. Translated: CSATSGGNTEAFF.

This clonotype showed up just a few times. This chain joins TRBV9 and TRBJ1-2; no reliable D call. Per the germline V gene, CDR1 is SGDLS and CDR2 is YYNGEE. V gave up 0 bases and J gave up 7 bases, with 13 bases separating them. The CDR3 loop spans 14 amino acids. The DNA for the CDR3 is TGTGCCAGCAGCGTAGGCAACGGTCCGAGTGGCTACACCTTC. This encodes CASSVGNGPSGYTF.

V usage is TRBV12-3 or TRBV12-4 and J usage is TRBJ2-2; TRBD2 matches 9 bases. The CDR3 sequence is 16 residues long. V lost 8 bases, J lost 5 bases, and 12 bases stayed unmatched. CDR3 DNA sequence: TGTGCCAGCCGTCCCCCAGGCGGGGGGGCGACCGGGGAGCTGTTTTTT. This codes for CASRPPGGGATGELFF.

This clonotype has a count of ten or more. CDR3 nucleotides: TGTGCCACCAGTGATTACCTAGGACAGGGTGTAACTCGATTCGTCGAAAAACTGTTTTTT. This gives the protein CATSDYLGQGVTRFVEKLFF. V usage is TRBV24-1 and J usage is TRBJ1-4; 8 bases agree with TRBD1. The CDR3 is made up of 20 amino acids. The trim removed 2 bases at V and 8 bases at J, leaving 21 bases unmatched. The germline V gene has CDR1 KGHDR and CDR2 SFDVKD.

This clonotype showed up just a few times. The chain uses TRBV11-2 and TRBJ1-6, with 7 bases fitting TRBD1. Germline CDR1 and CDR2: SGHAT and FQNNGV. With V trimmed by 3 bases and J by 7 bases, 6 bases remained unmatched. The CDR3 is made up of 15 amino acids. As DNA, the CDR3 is TGTGCCAGCAGCTTCGGGACAGTCGAAAATTCACCCCTCCACTTT. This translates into CASSFGTVENSPLHF.

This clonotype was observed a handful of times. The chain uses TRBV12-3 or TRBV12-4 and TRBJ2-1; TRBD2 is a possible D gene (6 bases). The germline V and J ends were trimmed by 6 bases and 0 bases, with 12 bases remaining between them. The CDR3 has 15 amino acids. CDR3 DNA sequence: TGTGCCAGCAGGAAGCGGGTCCCCTCCTACAATGAGCAGTTCTTC. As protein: CASRKRVPSYNEQFF.

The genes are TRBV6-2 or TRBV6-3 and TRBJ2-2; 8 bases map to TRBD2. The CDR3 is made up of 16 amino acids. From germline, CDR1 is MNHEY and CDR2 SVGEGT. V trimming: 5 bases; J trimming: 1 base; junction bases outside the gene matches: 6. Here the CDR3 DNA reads TGTGCCAGCAGTGGGGAGCGGGGGCTGAACACCGGGGAGCTGTTTTTT. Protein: CASSGERGLNTGELFF.

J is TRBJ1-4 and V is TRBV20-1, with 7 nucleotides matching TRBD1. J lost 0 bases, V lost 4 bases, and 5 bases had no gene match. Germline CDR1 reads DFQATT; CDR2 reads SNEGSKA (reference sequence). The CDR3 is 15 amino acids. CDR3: CSAKGAAPTNEKLFF. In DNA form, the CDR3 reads TGCAGTGCTAAGGGGGCAGCTCCAACTAATGAAAAACTGTTTTTT.

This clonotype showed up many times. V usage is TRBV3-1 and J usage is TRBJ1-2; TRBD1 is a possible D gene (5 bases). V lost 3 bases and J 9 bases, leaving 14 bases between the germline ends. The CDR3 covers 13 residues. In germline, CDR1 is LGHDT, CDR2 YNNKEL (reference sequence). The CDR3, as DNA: TGTGCCAGCAGCCAGTGGGACGGCAGTCGCTACACCTTC. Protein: CASSQWDGSRYTF. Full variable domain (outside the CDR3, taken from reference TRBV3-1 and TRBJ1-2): DTAVSQTPKYLVTQMGNDKSIKCEQNLGHDTMYWYKQDSKKFLKIMFSYNNKELIINETVPNRFSPKSPDKAHLNLHINSLELGDSAVYFCASSQWDGSRYTFGSGTRLTVV.

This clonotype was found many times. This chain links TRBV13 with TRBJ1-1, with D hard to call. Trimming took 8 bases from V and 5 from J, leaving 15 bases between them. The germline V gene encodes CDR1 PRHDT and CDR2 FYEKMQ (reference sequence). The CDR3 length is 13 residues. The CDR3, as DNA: TGTGCCAGCGGTGGGCCGGCGGGGACTGAAGCTTTCTTT. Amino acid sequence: CASGGPAGTEAFF.

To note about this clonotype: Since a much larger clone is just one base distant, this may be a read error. The CDR3 spells CASGDQADSGNTIYF. DNA of the CDR3: TGTGCCAGCGGTGACCAAGCGGACTCTGGAAACACCATATATTTT. The J gene is TRBJ1-3, the V gene TRBV2; no definite D call. The V gene's germline CDR1 is SNHLY and CDR2 FYNNEI. The CDR3 has 15 amino acids.

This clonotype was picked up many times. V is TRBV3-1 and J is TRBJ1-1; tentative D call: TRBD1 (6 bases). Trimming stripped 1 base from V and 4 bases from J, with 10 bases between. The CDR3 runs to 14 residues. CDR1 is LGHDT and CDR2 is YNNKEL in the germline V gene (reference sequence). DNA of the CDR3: TGTGCCAGCAGCCAAGCTAACAGGGTCACTGAAGCTTTCTTT. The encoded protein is CASSQANRVTEAFF.

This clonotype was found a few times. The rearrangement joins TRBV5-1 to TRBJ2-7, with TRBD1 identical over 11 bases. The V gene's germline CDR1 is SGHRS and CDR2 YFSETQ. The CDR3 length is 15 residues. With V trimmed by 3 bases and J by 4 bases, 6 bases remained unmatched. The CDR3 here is CASSSGGTGGYEQYF. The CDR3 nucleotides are TGCGCCAGCAGCTCGGGGGGGACAGGGGGATACGAGCAGTACTTC.

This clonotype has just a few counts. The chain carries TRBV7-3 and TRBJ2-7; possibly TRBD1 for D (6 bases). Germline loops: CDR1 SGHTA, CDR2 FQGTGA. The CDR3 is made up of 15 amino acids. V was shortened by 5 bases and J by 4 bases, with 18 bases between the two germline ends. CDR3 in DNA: TGTGCCAGCAGCCCGCAAGCCGGGACATTTTACGAGCAGTACTTC. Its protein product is CASSPQAGTFYEQYF. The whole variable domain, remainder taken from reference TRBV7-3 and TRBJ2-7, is GAGVSQTPSNKVTEKGKYVELRCDPISGHTALYWYRQSLGQGPEFLIYFQGTGAADDSGLPNDRFFAVRPEGSVSTLKIQRTERGDSAVYLCASSPQAGTFYEQYFGPGTRLTVT.

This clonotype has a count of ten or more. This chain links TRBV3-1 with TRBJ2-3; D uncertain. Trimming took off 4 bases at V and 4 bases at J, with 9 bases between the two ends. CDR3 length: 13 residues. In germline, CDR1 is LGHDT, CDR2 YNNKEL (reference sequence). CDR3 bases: TGTGCCAGCAGCCGAGGACCCGCAGATACGCAGTATTTT. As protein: CASSRGPADTQYF.

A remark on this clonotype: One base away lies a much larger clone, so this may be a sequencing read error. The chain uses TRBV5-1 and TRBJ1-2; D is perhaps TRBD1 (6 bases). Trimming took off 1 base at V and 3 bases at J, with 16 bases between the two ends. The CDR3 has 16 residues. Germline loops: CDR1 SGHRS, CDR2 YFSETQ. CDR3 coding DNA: TGCGCCAGCAGCTTGCCCCAAACAGGGAAGTACTATGGCTACACCTTC. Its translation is CASSLPQTGKYYGYTF. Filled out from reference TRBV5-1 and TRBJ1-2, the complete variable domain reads KAGVTQTPRYLIKTRGQQVTLSCSPISGHRSVSWYQQTPGQGLQFLFEYFSETQRNKGNFPGRFSGRQFSNSRSEMNVSTLELGDSALYLCASSLPQTGKYYGYTFGSGTRLTVV.

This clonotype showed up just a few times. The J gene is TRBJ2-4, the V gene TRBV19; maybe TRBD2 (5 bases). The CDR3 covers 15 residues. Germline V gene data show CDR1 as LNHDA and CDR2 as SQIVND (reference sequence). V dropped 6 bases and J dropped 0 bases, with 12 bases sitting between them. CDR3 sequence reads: CASRDEGIAKNIQYF. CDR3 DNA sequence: TGTGCCAGTAGAGATGAGGGAATAGCCAAAAACATTCAGTACTTC.

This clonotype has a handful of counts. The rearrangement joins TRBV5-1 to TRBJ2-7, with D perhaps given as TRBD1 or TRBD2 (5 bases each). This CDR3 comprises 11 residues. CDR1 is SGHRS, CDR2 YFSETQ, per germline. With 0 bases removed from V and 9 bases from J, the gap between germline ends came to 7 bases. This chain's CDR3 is CASSLGDRQYF. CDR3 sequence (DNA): TGCGCCAGCAGCTTGGGGGACCGGCAGTACTTC.

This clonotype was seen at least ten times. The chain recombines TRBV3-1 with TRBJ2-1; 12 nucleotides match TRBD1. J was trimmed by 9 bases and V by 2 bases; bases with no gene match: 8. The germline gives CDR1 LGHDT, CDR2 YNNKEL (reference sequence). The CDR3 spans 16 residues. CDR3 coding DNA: TGTGCCAGCAGCCAACCGGGACAGGGGGCGGAAGGTGAGCAGTTCTTC. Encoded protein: CASSQPGQGAEGEQFF.

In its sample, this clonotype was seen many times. CDR3 sequence reads: CASTVFAVDTQYF. In DNA form, the CDR3 reads TGTGCCAGCACTGTGTTCGCGGTTGATACGCAGTATTTT. The J gene is TRBJ2-3, the V gene TRBV12-3 or TRBV12-4; D remains ambiguous. The CDR3 has 13 amino acids. V was cut by 7 bases and J by 6 bases, with 14 bases left in between.